A single sample is the source of the 8 T cell receptor beta chains below, sequenced in a study of T cells after yellow fever vaccination. Each CDR3 protein is one row after TCRdb ran MiXCR on the 5' RACE reads. The sample includes about 580,000 distinct CDR3 sequences, less than 20% of them seen just once. The sequencing here drew on PBMCs, taken less than 6 days after the first yellow fever vaccination. All receptors come from a man aged 18 to 29 who received the YFV17D yellow fever vaccine.

The J gene is TRBJ1-4, the V gene TRBV20-1; D remains unclear. CDR3 size: 16 residues. V shed 6 bases and J shed 8 bases, with 25 bases lying between them. Per germline, CDR1 DFQATT and CDR2 SNEGSKA (reference sequence). As DNA, the CDR3 is TGCAGTGCAGGTGGCAGAAGTCTCCGAAGAAGGGAAAAACTGTTTTTT. Translated, it gives CSAGGRSLRRREKLFF.

This chain joins TRBV6-1 and TRBJ1-5, with D possibly TRBD1 on 5 matching bases. V lost 6 bases, J lost 3 bases, and 15 bases lay in between. CDR3 size: 15 residues. Germline values: CDR1 MNHNS, CDR2 SASEGT. The CDR3: CASSSGTTSNQPQHF. The CDR3 coding sequence is TGTGCCAGCAGCTCCGGGACTACGTCCAATCAGCCCCAGCATTTT.

The chain combines TRBV24-1 with TRBJ2-6, with D unresolved. This CDR3 comprises 13 residues. With 5 bases removed from V and 2 bases from J, the gap between germline ends came to 3 bases. Germline V CDR1 and CDR2: KGHDR, SFDVKD. CDR3: CATSVTGANVLTF. The CDR3 DNA reads as TGTGCCACCAGTGTGACTGGGGCCAACGTCCTGACTTTC.

This clonotype was seen more than once but under ten times. This sequence joins TRBV6-2 or TRBV6-3 and TRBJ1-2; TRBD1 matches 9 bases. The CDR3 runs 12 residues. The J segment lost 6 bases and the V segment lost 4 bases, leaving 0 bases of the junction unmatched. CDR1 and CDR2 from the germline V gene are MNHEY and SVGEGT. The CDR3 is CASSWTGDGYTF. DNA of the CDR3: TGTGCCAGCAGTTGGACAGGGGATGGCTACACCTTC.

This clonotype was recorded a few times. The rearrangement uses TRBV18 and TRBJ1-5, with a weak D call TRBD1 (5 bases). Trimming cost V 0 bases and J 7 bases, with 13 bases left between them. The CDR3 has 15 amino acids. Germline CDR1 is KGHSH and CDR2 is LQKENI. CDR3 nucleotide sequence: TGTGCCAGCTCACCACCGGGGCCAGGGCTGCAGCCCCAGCATTTT. Amino acid sequence: CASSPPGPGLQPQHF.

This chain links TRBV20-1 with TRBJ2-1; the D gene could be TRBD1 or TRBD2 (6 bases each). Looked up from germline, CDR1 is DFQATT and CDR2 is SNEGSKA (reference sequence). The CDR3 consists of 16 residues. V was pared by 0 bases and J by 7 bases, with 19 bases between. CDR3 protein: CSARDLGGEIWNEQFF. DNA for the CDR3: TGCAGTGCTAGAGATTTGGGGGGCGAAATTTGGAATGAGCAGTTCTTC.

There are many counts of this clonotype. V gene TRBV27 combines with J gene TRBJ2-5; D is unclear. CDR3 length: 14 residues. Germline values: CDR1 MNHEY, CDR2 SMNVEV (reference sequence). Trimming removed 1 base at V and 0 bases at J, with 6 bases between. The CDR3 region has the DNA TGTGCCAGCAGTTTATACGGGTACCAAGAGACCCAGTACTTC. Translated, it gives CASSLYGYQETQYF.

The rearrangement joins TRBV6-5 to TRBJ1-1; D is unclear. V lost 5 bases and J 3 bases, leaving 16 bases between the germline ends. This CDR3 has 15 amino acids. Germline assignment: CDR1 MNHEY and CDR2 SVGAGI. DNA for the CDR3: TGTGCCAGCAGTAACAAAGGGAGAGAGGACACTGAAGCTTTCTTT. This sequence encodes CASSNKGREDTEAFF.